This TCR beta chain appears in the sequencing data of a study of T cells in Graves' hyperthyroidism and ophthalmopathy. Whole-study results and caveats: Also found in blood were most expanded thyroid clonotypes above 0.001.

Each person with ophthalmopathy scored at least 3 on the Clinical Activity Score, reached NOSPECS grade 4 or higher, and had been ill under 3 months. Diagnoses rested on clinical symptoms, serum thyroxine and TRAb, thyroid ultrasound and orbital computed tomography. PBMCs were derived from 7.5 to 10 ml fresh peripheral blood. Template material for amplifying TCR beta CDR3 regions consisted of RNA transcripts. HTBI primers were used for first-round RT-PCR of the TCR CDR3. TCRdb recomputed calls from the multiplex PCR reads with MiXCR, one row per CDR3 protein. Among roughly 530,000 distinct CDR3 sequences, approximately 17% were seen once, and the ten largest hold 17%. This clonotype was detected many times. Its antigen is not known. Sequencing was carried out using blood. The TCR sequence derives from a woman under 30 with Graves' ophthalmopathy.

The CDR3: CAWSAPGQTSYGYTF. Here the CDR3 DNA reads TGTGCCTGGAGTGCTCCGGGACAGACAAGCTATGGCTACACCTTC. The chain couples TRBV30 to TRBJ1-2, with TRBD1 identical over 7 bases. J lost 4 bases, V lost 1 base, and 9 bases had no gene match. Per the germline V gene, CDR1 is GTSNPN and CDR2 is SVGIG (reference sequence). The CDR3 is 15 amino acids.